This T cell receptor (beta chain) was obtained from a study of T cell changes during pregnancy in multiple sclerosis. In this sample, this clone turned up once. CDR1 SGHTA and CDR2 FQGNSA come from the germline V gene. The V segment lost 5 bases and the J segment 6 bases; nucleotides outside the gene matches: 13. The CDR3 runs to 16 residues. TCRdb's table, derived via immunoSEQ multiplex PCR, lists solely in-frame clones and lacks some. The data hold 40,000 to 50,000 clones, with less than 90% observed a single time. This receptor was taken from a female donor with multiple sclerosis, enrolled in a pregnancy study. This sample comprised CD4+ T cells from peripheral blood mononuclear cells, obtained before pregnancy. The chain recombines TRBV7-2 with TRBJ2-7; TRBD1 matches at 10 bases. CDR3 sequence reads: CASSGTGTGAPGEQYF. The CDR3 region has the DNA TGTGCCAGCAGCGGGACCGGGACAGGGGCGCCCGGCGAGCAGTACTTC.